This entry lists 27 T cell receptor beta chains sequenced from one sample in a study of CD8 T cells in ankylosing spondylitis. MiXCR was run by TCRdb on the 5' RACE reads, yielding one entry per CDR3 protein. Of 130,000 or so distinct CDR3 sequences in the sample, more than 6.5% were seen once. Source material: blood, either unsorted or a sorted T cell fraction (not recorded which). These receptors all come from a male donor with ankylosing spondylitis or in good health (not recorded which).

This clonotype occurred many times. CDR3 in amino acids: CASSLAAGGGYNEQFF. The DNA for the CDR3 is TGCGCCAGCAGCTTGGCAGCGGGGGGCGGATACAATGAGCAGTTCTTC. The chain employs TRBV5-1 and TRBJ2-1; 9 bases are shared with TRBD2. There are 16 residues in the CDR3. Germline loops: CDR1 SGHRS, CDR2 YFSETQ. V trimming: 0 bases; J trimming: 4 bases; junction bases outside the gene matches: 5. Together with reference TRBV5-1 and TRBJ2-1, the CDR3 gives the full variable domain: KAGVTQTPRYLIKTRGQQVTLSCSPISGHRSVSWYQQTPGQGLQFLFEYFSETQRNKGNFPGRFSGRQFSNSRSEMNVSTLELGDSALYLCASSLAAGGGYNEQFFGPGTRLTVL.

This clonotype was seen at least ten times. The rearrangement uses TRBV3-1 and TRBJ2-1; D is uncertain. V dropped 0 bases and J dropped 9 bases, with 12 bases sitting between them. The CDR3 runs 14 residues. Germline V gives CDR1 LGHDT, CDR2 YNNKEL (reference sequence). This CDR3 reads CASSQETRRREQFF. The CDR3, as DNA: TGTGCCAGCAGCCAAGAAACACGTCGTCGTGAGCAGTTCTTC.

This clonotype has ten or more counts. The CDR3 sequence: CSVELEYYEQYF. The CDR3 nucleotides are TGCAGCGTTGAACTGGAGTACTACGAGCAGTACTTC. The chain joins TRBV29-1 to TRBJ2-7; the D is unclear. V was shortened by 2 bases and J by 3 bases, with 8 bases between the two germline ends. The CDR3 sequence is 12 residues long. Germline CDR1 SQVTM, CDR2 ANQGSEA.

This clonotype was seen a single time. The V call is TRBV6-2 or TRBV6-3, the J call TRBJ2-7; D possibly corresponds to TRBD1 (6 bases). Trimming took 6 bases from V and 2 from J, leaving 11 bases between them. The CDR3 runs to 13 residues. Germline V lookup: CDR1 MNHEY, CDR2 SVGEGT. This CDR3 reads CASSRQVAYEQYF. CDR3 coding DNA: TGTGCCAGCAGCCGACAGGTCGCCTACGAGCAGTACTTC.

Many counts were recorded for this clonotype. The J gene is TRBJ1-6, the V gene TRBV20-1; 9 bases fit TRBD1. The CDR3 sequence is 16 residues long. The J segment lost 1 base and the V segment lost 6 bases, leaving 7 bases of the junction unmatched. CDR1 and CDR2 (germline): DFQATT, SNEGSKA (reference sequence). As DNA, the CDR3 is TGCAGTGCGATGAAACAGGGGGCATCCTATAATTCACCCCTCCACTTT. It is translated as CSAMKQGASYNSPLHF.

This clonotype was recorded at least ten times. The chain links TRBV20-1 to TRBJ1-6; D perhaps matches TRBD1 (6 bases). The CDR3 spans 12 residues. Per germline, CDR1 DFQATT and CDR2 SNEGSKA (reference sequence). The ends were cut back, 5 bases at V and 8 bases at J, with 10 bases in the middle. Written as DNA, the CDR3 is TGCAGTGCTTACAGGGCGGATTCACCCCTCCACTTT. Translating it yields CSAYRADSPLHF.

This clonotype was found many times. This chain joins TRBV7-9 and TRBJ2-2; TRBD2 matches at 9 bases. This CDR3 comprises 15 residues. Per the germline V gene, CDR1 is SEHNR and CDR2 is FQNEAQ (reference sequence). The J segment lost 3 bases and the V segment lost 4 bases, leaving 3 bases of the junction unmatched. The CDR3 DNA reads TGTGCCAGCAGCTGGGGGACTAGCTACACCGGGGAGCTGTTTTTT. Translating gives CASSWGTSYTGELFF.

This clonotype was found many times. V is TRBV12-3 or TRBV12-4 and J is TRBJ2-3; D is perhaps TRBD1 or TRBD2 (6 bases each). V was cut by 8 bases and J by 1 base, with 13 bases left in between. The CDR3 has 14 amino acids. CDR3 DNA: TGTGCCAGCGCCAAGGGGGGTCGCACAGATACGCAGTATTTT. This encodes CASAKGGRTDTQYF.

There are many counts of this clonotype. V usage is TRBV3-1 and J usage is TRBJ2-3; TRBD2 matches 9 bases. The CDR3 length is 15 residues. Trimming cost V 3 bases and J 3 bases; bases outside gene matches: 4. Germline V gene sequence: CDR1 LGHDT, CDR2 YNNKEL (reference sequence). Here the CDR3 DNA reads TGTGCCAGCAGCCAGATAGCGGGGGCGACAGATACGCAGTATTTT. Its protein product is CASSQIAGATDTQYF.

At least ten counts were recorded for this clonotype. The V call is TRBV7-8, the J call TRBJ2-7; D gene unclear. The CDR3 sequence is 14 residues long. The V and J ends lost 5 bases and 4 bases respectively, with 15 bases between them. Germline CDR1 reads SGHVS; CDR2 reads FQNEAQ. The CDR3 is CASSQIEQNYEQYF. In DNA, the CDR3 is TGTGCCAGCAGCCAAATCGAACAGAATTACGAGCAGTACTTC.

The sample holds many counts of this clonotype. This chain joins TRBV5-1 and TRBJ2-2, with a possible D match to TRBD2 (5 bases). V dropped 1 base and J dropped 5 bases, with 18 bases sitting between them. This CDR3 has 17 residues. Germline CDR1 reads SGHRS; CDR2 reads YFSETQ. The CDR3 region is CASSLFGSGVSTGELFF. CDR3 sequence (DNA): TGCGCCAGCAGCTTGTTCGGGTCCGGGGTTAGTACCGGGGAGCTGTTTTTT.

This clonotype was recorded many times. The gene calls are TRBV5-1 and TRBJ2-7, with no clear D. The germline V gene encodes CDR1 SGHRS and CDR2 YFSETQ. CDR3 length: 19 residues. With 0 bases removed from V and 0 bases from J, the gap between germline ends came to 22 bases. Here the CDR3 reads CASSLAGSGLGPSSYEQYF. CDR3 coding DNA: TGCGCCAGCAGCTTGGCCGGTTCTGGATTAGGGCCATCCTCCTACGAGCAGTACTTC.

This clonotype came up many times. The CDR3 spells CASSLGKGYEKLFF. CDR3 nucleotide sequence: TGCGCCAGCAGCTTGGGGAAGGGGTACGAAAAACTGTTTTTT. V is TRBV5-1 and J is TRBJ1-4; D perhaps matches TRBD1 (5 bases). CDR1 and CDR2 (germline): SGHRS, YFSETQ. The CDR3 covers 14 residues. V was clipped by 0 bases and J by 8 bases, with 11 bases between them. The variable domain in full, completed from reference TRBV5-1 and TRBJ1-4, reads KAGVTQTPRYLIKTRGQQVTLSCSPISGHRSVSWYQQTPGQGLQFLFEYFSETQRNKGNFPGRFSGRQFSNSRSEMNVSTLELGDSALYLCASSLGKGYEKLFFGSGTQLSVL.

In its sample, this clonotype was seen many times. The chain's CDR3 is CASSLADLATDTQYF. CDR3 nucleotides: TGCGCCAGCAGCTTGGCTGACTTAGCCACAGATACGCAGTATTTT. V is TRBV5-1 and J is TRBJ2-3, with D uncertain. CDR1 is SGHRS and CDR2 is YFSETQ in the germline V gene. This CDR3 has 15 amino acids. V was trimmed by 0 bases and J by 2 bases, leaving 10 bases between them.

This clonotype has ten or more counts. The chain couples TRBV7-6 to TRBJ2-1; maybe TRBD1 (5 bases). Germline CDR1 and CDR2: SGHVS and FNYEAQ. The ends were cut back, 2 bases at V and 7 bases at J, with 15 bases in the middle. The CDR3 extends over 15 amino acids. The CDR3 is CASSLSRGDMNEQFF. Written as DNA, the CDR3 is TGTGCCAGCAGCTTATCTAGGGGCGACATGAATGAGCAGTTCTTC.

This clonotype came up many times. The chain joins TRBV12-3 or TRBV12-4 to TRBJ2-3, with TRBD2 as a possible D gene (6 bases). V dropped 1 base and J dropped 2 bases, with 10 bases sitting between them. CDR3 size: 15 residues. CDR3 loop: CASSLVGGNTDTQYF. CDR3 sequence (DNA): TGTGCCAGCAGTTTAGTTGGAGGGAACACAGATACGCAGTATTTT.

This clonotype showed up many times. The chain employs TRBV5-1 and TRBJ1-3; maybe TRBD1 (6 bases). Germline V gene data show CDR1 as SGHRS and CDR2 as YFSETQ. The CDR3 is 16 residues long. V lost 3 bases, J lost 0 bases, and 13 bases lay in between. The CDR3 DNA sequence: TGCGCCAGCAGCTCTTTAGGGACAACCTCTGGAAACACCATATATTTT. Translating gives CASSSLGTTSGNTIYF.

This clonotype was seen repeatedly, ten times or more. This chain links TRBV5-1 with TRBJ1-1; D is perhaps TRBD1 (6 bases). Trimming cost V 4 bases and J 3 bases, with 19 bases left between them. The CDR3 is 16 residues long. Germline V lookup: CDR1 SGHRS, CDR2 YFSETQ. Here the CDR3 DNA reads TGCGCCAGCAGCCCTGGGTCAGGGGCCTTGGACACTGAAGCTTTCTTT. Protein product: CASSPGSGALDTEAFF.

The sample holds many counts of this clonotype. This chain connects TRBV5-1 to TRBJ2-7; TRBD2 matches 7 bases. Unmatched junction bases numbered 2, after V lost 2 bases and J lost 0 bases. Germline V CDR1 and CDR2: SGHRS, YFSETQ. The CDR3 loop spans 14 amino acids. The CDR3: CASSLLANSYEQYF. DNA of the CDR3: TGCGCCAGCAGCTTACTAGCGAACTCCTACGAGCAGTACTTC.

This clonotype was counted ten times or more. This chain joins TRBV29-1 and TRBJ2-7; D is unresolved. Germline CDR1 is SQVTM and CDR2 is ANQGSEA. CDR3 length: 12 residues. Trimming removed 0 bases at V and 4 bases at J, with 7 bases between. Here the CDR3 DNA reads TGCAGCGTTGAAGATGATAGGTACGAGCAGTACTTC. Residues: CSVEDDRYEQYF.

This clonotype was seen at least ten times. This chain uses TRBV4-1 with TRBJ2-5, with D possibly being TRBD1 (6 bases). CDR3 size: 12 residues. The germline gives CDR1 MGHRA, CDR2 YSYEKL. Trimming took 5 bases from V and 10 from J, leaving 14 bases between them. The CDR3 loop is CASSAGTKGQYF. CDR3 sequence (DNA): TGCGCCAGCAGCGCCGGGACAAAGGGCCAGTACTTC.

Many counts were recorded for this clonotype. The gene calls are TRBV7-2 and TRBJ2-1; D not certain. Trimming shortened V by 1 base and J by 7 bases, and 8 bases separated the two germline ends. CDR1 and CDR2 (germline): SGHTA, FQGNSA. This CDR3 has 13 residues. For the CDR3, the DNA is TGTGCCAGCAGCTTAGGGGCTACTAATGAGCAGTTCTTC. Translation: CASSLGATNEQFF. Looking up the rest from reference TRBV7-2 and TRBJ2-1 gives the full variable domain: GAGVSQSPSNKVTEKGKDVELRCDPISGHTALYWYRQSLGQGLEFLIYFQGNSAPDKSGLPSDRFSAERTGGSVSTLTIQRTQQEDSAVYLCASSLGATNEQFFGPGTRLTVL.

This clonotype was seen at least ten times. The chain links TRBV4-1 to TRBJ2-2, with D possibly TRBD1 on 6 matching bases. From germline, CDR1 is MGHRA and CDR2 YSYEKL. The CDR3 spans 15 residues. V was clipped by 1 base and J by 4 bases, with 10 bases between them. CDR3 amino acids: CASSQAGTSTGELFF. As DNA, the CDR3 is TGCGCCAGCAGCCAAGCCGGGACATCCACCGGGGAGCTGTTTTTT.

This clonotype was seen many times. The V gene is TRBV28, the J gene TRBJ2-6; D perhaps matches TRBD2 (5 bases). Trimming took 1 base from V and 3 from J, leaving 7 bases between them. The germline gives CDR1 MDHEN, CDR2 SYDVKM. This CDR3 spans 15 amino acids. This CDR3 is CASSLSGYGANVLTF. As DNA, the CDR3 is TGTGCCAGCAGTTTATCGGGGTATGGGGCCAACGTCCTGACTTTC.

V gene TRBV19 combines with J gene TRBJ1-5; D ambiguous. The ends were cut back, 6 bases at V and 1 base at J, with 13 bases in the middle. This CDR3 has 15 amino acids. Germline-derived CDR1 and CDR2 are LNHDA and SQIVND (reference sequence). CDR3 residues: CASRALVGSNQPQHF. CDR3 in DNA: TGTGCCAGTAGGGCCCTCGTGGGGAGCAATCAGCCCCAGCATTTT.

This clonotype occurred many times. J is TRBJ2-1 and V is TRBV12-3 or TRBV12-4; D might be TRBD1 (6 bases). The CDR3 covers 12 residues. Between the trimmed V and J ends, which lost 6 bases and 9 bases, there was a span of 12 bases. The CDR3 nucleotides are TGTGCCAGCAGACCAACAGGGACTGAGCAGTTCTTC. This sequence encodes CASRPTGTEQFF.

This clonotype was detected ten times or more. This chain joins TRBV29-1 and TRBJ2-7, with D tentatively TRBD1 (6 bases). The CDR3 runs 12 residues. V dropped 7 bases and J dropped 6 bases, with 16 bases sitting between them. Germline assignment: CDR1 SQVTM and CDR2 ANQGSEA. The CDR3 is CSAFEARGEQYF. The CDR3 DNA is TGCAGCGCCTTCGAGGCCAGGGGCGAGCAGTACTTC.